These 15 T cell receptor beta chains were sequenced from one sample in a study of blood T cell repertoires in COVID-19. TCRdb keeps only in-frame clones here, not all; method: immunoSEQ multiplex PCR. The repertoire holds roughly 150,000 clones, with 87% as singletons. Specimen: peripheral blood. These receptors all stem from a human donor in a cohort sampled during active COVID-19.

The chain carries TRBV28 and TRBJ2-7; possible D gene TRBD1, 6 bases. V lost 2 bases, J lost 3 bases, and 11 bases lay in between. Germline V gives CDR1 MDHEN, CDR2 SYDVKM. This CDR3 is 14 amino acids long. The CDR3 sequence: CASSLGTSYYEQYF. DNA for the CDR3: TGTGCCAGCAGTTTAGGGACATCGTACTACGAGCAGTACTTC. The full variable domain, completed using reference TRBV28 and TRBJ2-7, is DVKVTQSSRYLVKRTGEKVFLECVQDMDHENMFWYRQDPGLGLRLIYFSYDVKMKEKGDIPEGYSVSREKKERFSLILESASTNQTSMYLCASSLGTSYYEQYFGPGTRLTVT.

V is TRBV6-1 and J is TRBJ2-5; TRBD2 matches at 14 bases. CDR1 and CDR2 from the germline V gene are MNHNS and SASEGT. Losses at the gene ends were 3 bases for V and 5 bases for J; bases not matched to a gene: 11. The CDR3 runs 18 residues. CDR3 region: CASSEPSTSGRALETQYF. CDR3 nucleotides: TGTGCCAGCAGTGAGCCCTCGACTAGCGGGAGGGCCCTTGAGACCCAGTACTTC.

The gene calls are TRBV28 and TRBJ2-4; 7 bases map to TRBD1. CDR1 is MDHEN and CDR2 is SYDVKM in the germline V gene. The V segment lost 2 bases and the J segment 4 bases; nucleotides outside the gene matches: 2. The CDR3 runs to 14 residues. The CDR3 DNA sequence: TGTGCCAGCAGTTTAGGCAGGGGGAAAAACATTCAGTACTTC. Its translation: CASSLGRGKNIQYF.

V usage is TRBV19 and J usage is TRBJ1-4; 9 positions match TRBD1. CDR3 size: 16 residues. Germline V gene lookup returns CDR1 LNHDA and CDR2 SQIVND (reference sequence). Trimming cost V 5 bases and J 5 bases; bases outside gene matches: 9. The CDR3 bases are TGTGCCAGTAGTCTCCGATCGGGGACAGGGAATGAAAAACTGTTTTTT. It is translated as CASSLRSGTGNEKLFF.

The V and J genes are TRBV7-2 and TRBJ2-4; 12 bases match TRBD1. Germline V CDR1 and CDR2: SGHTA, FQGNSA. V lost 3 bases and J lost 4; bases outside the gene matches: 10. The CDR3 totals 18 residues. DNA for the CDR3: TGTGCCAGCAGCTTCGGTTCCGGGACAGGGGGCGGGAAAAACATTCAGTACTTC. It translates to CASSFGSGTGGGKNIQYF.

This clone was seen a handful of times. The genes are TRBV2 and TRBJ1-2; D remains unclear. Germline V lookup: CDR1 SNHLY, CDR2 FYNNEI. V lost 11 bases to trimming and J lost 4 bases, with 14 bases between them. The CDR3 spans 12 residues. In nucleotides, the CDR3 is TGTGCCGTCCCGGCAGGAATCTATGGCTACACCTTC. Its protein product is CAVPAGIYGYTF.

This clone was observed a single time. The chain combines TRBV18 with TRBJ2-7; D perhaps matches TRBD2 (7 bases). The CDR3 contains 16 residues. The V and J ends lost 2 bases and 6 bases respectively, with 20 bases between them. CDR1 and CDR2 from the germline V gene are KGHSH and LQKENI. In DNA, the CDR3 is TGTGCCAGCTCACCAGGGGCCGCACGGGGGGCGCGCGAGCAGTACTTC. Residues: CASSPGAARGAREQYF.

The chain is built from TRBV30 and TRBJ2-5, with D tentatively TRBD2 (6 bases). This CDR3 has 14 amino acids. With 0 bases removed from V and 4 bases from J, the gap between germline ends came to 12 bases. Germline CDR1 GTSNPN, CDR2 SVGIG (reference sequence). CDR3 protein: CAWSVGFSGETQYF. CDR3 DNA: TGTGCCTGGAGTGTAGGTTTTAGCGGAGAGACCCAGTACTTC.

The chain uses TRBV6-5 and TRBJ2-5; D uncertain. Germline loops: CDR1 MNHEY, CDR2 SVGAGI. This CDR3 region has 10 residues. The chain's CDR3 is CGVGWETQYF. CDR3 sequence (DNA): TGTGGGGTCGGGTGGGAGACCCAGTACTTC.

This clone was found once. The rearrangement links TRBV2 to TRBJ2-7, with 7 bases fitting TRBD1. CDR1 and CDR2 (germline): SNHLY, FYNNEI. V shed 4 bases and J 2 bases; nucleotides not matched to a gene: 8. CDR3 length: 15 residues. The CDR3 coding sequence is TGTGCCAGCAGTGGGACCCGACAGGGAGCCTACGAGCAGTACTTC. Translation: CASSGTRQGAYEQYF. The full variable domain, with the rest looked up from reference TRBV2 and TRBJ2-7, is EPEVTQTPSHQVTQMGQEVILRCVPISNHLYFYWYRQILGQKVEFLVSFYNNEISEKSEIFDDQFSVERPDGSNFTLKIRSTKLEDSAMYFCASSGTRQGAYEQYFGPGTRLTVT.

The chain's CDR3 is CASSDLAGGGETQYF. The DNA for the CDR3 is TGTGCCAGCAGCGATTTAGCGGGGGGCGGGGAGACCCAGTACTTC. The V call is TRBV9, the J call TRBJ2-5, with TRBD2 identical over 10 bases. The V and J ends lost 3 bases and 5 bases, in that order; junction bases with no gene match: 7. Germline V gives CDR1 SGDLS, CDR2 YYNGEE. The CDR3 consists of 15 residues.

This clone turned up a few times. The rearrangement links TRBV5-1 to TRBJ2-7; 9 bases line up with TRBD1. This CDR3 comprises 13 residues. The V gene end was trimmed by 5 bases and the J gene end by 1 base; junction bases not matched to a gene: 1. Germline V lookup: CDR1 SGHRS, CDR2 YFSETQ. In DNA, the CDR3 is TGCGCCAGCAGACAGGGGGCTTCCTACGAGCAGTACTTC. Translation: CASRQGASYEQYF. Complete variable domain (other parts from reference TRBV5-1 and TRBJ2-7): KAGVTQTPRYLIKTRGQQVTLSCSPISGHRSVSWYQQTPGQGLQFLFEYFSETQRNKGNFPGRFSGRQFSNSRSEMNVSTLELGDSALYLCASRQGASYEQYFGPGTRLTVT.

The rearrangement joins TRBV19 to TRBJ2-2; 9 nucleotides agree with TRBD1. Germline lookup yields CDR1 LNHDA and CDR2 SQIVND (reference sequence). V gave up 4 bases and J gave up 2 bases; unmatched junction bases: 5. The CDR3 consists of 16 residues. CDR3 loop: CASSNRGQGNTGELFF. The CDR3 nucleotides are TGTGCCAGTAGTAATCGGGGACAGGGAAACACCGGGGAGCTGTTTTTT.

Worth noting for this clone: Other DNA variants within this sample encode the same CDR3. CDR3 in DNA: TGTGCCAGCAGCTTGGGCGGGAGTAGCTACGAGCAGTACTTC. Translating it yields CASSLGGSSYEQYF. The V and J genes are TRBV5-4 and TRBJ2-7, with 7 bases lining up with TRBD2. The J segment lost 3 bases and the V segment lost 0 bases, leaving 3 bases of the junction unmatched. The CDR3 spans 14 residues. CDR1 is SGHNT and CDR2 is YYREEE in the germline V gene (reference sequence).

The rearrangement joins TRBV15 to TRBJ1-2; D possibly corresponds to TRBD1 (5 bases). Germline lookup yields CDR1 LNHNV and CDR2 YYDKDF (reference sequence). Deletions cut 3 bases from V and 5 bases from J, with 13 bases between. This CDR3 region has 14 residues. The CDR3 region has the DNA TGTGCCACCAGCAGGTCCGGGACTTTATATGGCTACACCTTC. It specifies CATSRSGTLYGYTF.